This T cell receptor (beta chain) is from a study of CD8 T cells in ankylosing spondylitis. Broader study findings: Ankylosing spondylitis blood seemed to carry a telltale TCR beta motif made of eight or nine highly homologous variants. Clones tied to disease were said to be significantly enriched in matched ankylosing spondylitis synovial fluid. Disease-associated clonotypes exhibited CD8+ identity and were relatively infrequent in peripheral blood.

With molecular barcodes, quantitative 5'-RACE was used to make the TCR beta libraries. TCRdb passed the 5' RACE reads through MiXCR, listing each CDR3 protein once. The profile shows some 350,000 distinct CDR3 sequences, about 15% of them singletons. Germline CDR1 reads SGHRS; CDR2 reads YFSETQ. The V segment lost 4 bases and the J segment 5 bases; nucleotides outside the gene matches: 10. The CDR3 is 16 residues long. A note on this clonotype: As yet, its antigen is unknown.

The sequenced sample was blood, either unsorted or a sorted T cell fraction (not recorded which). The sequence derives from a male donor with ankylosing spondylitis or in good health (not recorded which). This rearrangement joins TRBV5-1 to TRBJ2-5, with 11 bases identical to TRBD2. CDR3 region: CASSGSGGDLLETQYF. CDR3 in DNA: TGCGCCAGCAGCGGTAGCGGGGGGGACCTTCTGGAGACCCAGTACTTC. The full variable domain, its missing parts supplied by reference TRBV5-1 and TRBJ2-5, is KAGVTQTPRYLIKTRGQQVTLSCSPISGHRSVSWYQQTPGQGLQFLFEYFSETQRNKGNFPGRFSGRQFSNSRSEMNVSTLELGDSALYLCASSGSGGDLLETQYFGPGTRLLVL.